This entry lists 11 T cell receptor beta chains sequenced from one sample in a study of blood T cell repertoires in COVID-19. Sequencing was performed with immunoSEQ multiplex PCR; in TCRdb, only in-frame clones are kept and a portion is missing. Of 78,000 or so clones in the sample, about four fifths were seen once. What was sequenced was peripheral blood. The receptor set was obtained from a human donor in a cohort sampled during active COVID-19.

In this sample, this clone turned up a few times. The chain carries TRBV6-5 and TRBJ1-3; 7 nucleotides align to TRBD1. V gave up 6 bases and J gave up 8 bases; unmatched junction bases: 10. Germline values: CDR1 MNHEY, CDR2 SVGAGI. CDR3 length equals 14 residues. CDR3 DNA sequence: TGTGCCAGCAGGCGACAGGGTACGAGGGACACCATATATTTT. It yields the protein CASRRQGTRDTIYF.

V and J are TRBV6-6 and TRBJ1-1, with unresolved D. The CDR3 is 14 residues long. Deletions cut 5 bases from V and 0 bases from J, with 10 bases between. Germline V lookup: CDR1 MNHNY, CDR2 SVGAGI (reference sequence). As DNA, the CDR3 is TGTGCCAGCAGTAGCGGGTCCCTGAACACTGAAGCTTTCTTT. As protein: CASSSGSLNTEAFF.

The chain joins TRBV11-2 to TRBJ1-1; D is unclear. The ends were cut back, 0 bases at V and 7 bases at J, with 9 bases in the middle. The CDR3 runs to 13 residues. Germline-derived CDR1 and CDR2 are SGHAT and FQNNGV. The CDR3 DNA sequence: TGTGCCAGCAGCTTAGATCAGACACATGAAGCTTTCTTT. This gives the protein CASSLDQTHEAFF.

This chain uses TRBV27 with TRBJ1-4, with 7 nucleotides matching TRBD1. Germline values: CDR1 MNHEY, CDR2 SMNVEV (reference sequence). The V and J ends lost 4 bases and 8 bases, in that order; junction bases with no gene match: 10. This CDR3 contains 15 residues. In nucleotides, the CDR3 is TGTGCCAGCAGTTCTCTTGAGGGGGCGCGGGAAAAACTGTTTTTT. This sequence encodes CASSSLEGAREKLFF.

This chain links TRBV28 with TRBJ2-7; 12 positions match TRBD2. Germline CDR1 is MDHEN and CDR2 is SYDVKM. Trimming at V came to 4 bases and at J to 3 bases, leaving 4 bases not matched to a gene. The CDR3 contains 15 residues. CDR3: CASSSGTSGLYEQYF. The CDR3 nucleotides are TGTGCCAGCAGTTCGGGGACTAGCGGGCTCTACGAGCAGTACTTC.

This clone has only one observation. This chain joins TRBV28 and TRBJ1-2, with D perhaps matching TRBD1 (5 bases). This CDR3 has 15 residues. Between the trimmed V and J ends, which lost 3 bases and 2 bases, there was a span of 13 bases. Germline lookup yields CDR1 MDHEN and CDR2 SYDVKM. The CDR3 spells CASSLGGAENYGYTF. The DNA of the CDR3 is TGTGCCAGCAGTTTGGGAGGGGCGGAAAACTATGGCTACACCTTC.

The rearrangement joins TRBV7-2 to TRBJ1-5; 8 nucleotides line up with TRBD1. The CDR3 sequence is 16 residues long. Unmatched junction bases numbered 15, after V lost 5 bases and J lost 9 bases. Germline V lookup: CDR1 SGHTA, CDR2 FQGNSA. The CDR3 spells CASSPRTGSRGPPQHF. As DNA, the CDR3 is TGTGCCAGCAGCCCCCGGACAGGGTCAAGGGGGCCGCCCCAGCATTTT.

V is TRBV6-1 and J is TRBJ2-5; TRBD2 aligns across 7 bases. J was trimmed by 3 bases and V by 6 bases; bases with no gene match: 19. Germline loops: CDR1 MNHNS, CDR2 SASEGT. This CDR3 region has 18 residues. CDR3 DNA: TGTGCCAGCAGCGAATCCCTCCCGTGGGCCCGGGGGGAAGAGACCCAGTACTTC. This sequence encodes CASSESLPWARGEETQYF.

This sequence joins TRBV10-1 and TRBJ2-2, with 9 positions matching TRBD2. CDR3 size: 17 residues. Germline V lookup: CDR1 WNHNN, CDR2 SYGVQD (reference sequence). With 2 bases clipped from V and 0 bases from J, the junction kept 4 bases outside the gene matches. CDR3 sequence: CASSEASGISNTGELFF. For the CDR3, the DNA is TGCGCCAGCAGTGAGGCTAGCGGGATTTCGAACACCGGGGAGCTGTTTTTT.

The chain employs TRBV7-6 and TRBJ2-7, with 9 bases aligning to TRBD2. The J segment lost 3 bases and the V segment lost 5 bases, leaving 8 bases of the junction unmatched. The CDR3 runs to 15 residues. Germline V gene lookup returns CDR1 SGHVS and CDR2 FNYEAQ. The DNA of the CDR3 is TGTGCCAGCAGCCCAAATCTAGCGGGAAACTACGAGCAGTACTTC. This encodes CASSPNLAGNYEQYF.

The table lists this clone with a count of one. The chain recombines TRBV29-1 with TRBJ2-5; D might be TRBD1 (6 bases). The V gene's germline CDR1 is SQVTM and CDR2 ANQGSEA. The V end lost 6 bases, the J end lost 4 bases, and 12 bases lay between the germline ends. The CDR3 length is 12 residues. CDR3 nucleotides: TGCAGCGTCCAAGAGGGGGTAGAGACCCAGTACTTC. Translation gives CSVQEGVETQYF.